These T cell receptor beta chains were read from a single sample in a study of cytomegalovirus exposure and HLA in healthy donors. TCRdb's copy holds only in-frame clones and misses some; the assay was immunoSEQ multiplex PCR. The table lists 150,000 to 180,000 clones, 86% of them singletons. The specimen was PBMCs. All receptors derive from a young man in good health and CMV-seropositive. Both conserved end residues are part of each CDR3. D genes are given only for firm matches. Clone size is shown for a subset of rows, as once, few, many or a class of expanded clone.

size	V	length	J	D	DNA	CDR3
-	TRBV7-9	14	TRBJ2-7	-	TGTGCCAGCAGCTTAGGGGACACCTCCTACGAGCAGTACTTC	CASSLGDTSYEQYF
few	TRBV6-1	16	TRBJ2-3	-	TGTGCCAGCAGTGAAGCGTTGGGGGGAATGGCAGATACGCAGTATTTT	CASSEALGGMADTQYF
-	TRBV7-3	13	TRBJ2-1	TRBD1	TGTGCCAGCAGCTTGGACAGGGGCGATGAGCAGTTCTTC	CASSLDRGDEQFF
-	TRBV7-8	15	TRBJ1-2	-	TGTGCCAGCAGTCAAAGGGGGGGCCCGGGCTATGGCTACACCTTC	CASSQRGGPGYGYTF
-	TRBV30	13	TRBJ2-1	-	TGTGCCTGGACCCGGGAGTCCTACAATGAGCAGTTCTTC	CAWTRESYNEQFF
few	TRBV7-2	11	TRBJ2-7	-	TGTGCCAGCAGCTTCGCCTACGAGCAGTACTTC	CASSFAYEQYF
once	TRBV6-1	15	TRBJ2-3	-	TGTGCCAGCAGTGAGTGGGGGGTTCGCACAGATACGCAGTATTTT	CASSEWGVRTDTQYF
-	TRBV2	14	TRBJ2-1	-	TGTGCCAGCAGTGAAGTCATGGTGAGGTTAGAGCAGTTCTTC	CASSEVMVRLEQFF
-	TRBV5-8	12	TRBJ1-2	-	TGTGCCAGCAGCTTGAGGCGGACTGGCAACACCTTC	CASSLRRTGNTF
-	TRBV10-1	15	TRBJ2-1	TRBD2	TGCGCCAGCAGCCCCGGGACTAGCAGCGGCAATGAGCAGTTCTTC	CASSPGTSSGNEQFF
-	TRBV30	12	TRBJ2-7	-	TGTGCCTGGAGTGTAAGGAGGTACGAGCAGTACTTC	CAWSVRRYEQYF
-	TRBV4-2	16	TRBJ2-3	-	TGTGCCAGCAGCCAAGATGCAACGGGATCCACAGATACGCAGTATTTT	CASSQDATGSTDTQYF
-	TRBV6-5	15	TRBJ1-2	TRBD1	TGTGCCAGCAGTTACGAGGCAGGGGGCAAGAGAGGCTACACCTTC	CASSYEAGGKRGYTF
once	TRBV5-6	15	TRBJ1-4	-	TGTGCCAGCAGCACCCTAACAGGGAAAAATGAAAAACTGTTTTTT	CASSTLTGKNEKLFF
once	TRBV5-6	14	TRBJ2-5	TRBD1	TGTGCCAGCAGCGGCGGACAGGGGGCGGGGACCCAGTACTTC	CASSGGQGAGTQYF
-	TRBV5-1	15	TRBJ2-1	TRBD1	TGCGCCAGCAGCTTGGCCCGGACAGGGTCTTCCGAGCAGTTCTTC	CASSLARTGSSEQFF
-	TRBV27	19	TRBJ1-2	TRBD1	TGTGCCAGCAGTCCTGTGGCCGGGACAGGGGGCCGATTTAGCTATGGCTACACCTTC	CASSPVAGTGGRFSYGYTF
-	TRBV7-8	16	TRBJ2-3	TRBD2	TGTGCCAGCAGCTCACTAGCGGGGGACGGACCAGATACGCAGTATTTT	CASSSLAGDGPDTQYF
-	TRBV5-8	12	TRBJ1-2	-	TGTGCCAGCAGCTTCAGTAACTATGGCTACACCTTC	CASSFSNYGYTF
-	TRBV4-3	13	TRBJ1-2	-	TGCGCCAGCAGCCAGGAGCCAGGGCTGAGCTACACCTTC	CASSQEPGLSYTF
-	TRBV19	14	TRBJ1-1	-	TGTGCCAGTAGCCCGAGGACACTGAACACTGAAGCTTTCTTT	CASSPRTLNTEAFF
few	TRBV30	13	TRBJ1-5	-	TGTGCCTGGGCCAACAGGGGCAATCAGCCCCAGCATTTT	CAWANRGNQPQHF
-	TRBV9	13	TRBJ2-1	TRBD1	TGTGCCAGCAGCCCAGACAGGGAAAAGGCCTCGTTCTTC	CASSPDREKASFF
-	TRBV7-8	13	TRBJ2-7	-	TGTGCCAGCAGCTTAGGTCCCCGGTACGAGCAGTACTTC	CASSLGPRYEQYF
-	TRBV18	14	TRBJ2-5	TRBD1	TGTGCCAGCTCACCACGGACAGGGGAAGAGACCCAGTACTTC	CASSPRTGEETQYF
-	TRBV7-9	15	TRBJ2-1	-	TGTGCCAGCAGCCTCGTGCAGGGGAGTTCGAGTGAGCAGTTCTTC	CASSLVQGSSSEQFF
-	TRBV7-2	13	TRBJ2-5	TRBD2	TGTGCCAGCAGCCTTAGCGGGGTCGAGACCCAGTACTTC	CASSLSGVETQYF
-	TRBV4-3	15	TRBJ2-7	TRBD1	TGCGCCAGCAGCCGTGCTACAGGGGCCGGAGGCGAGCAGTACTTC	CASSRATGAGGEQYF
-	TRBV19	16	TRBJ2-1	TRBD2	TGTGCCAGTAGTATTCCGGGACTAGCGGGGGACAATGAGCAGTTCTTC	CASSIPGLAGDNEQFF
-	TRBV6-5	15	TRBJ2-7	-	TGTGCCAGCAGTTACTCGTTTACAGGCGGCGACGAGCAGTACTTC	CASSYSFTGGDEQYF
-	TRBV6-1	13	TRBJ2-7	-	TGTGCCAGCTTGAAGTCGGGCTCCTACGAGCAGTACTTC	CASLKSGSYEQYF
-	TRBV9	14	TRBJ1-6	-	TGTGCCAGCAGCGTAGGCAGGGGCAATTCACCCCTCCACTTT	CASSVGRGNSPLHF
-	TRBV19	15	TRBJ2-7	TRBD1	TGTGCCAGTAGTATAGGGACAGGGGAGATCGGCGAGCAGTACTTC	CASSIGTGEIGEQYF
-	TRBV6-6	15	TRBJ2-1	TRBD2	TGTGCCAGCACCCGCCTAGCGGGGGTTTACAATGAGCAGTTCTTC	CASTRLAGVYNEQFF
-	TRBV4-1	17	TRBJ2-7	TRBD2	TGCGCCAGCAGCCAGGGGGGGTCGGGACTAGCAACCTACGAGCAGTACTTC	CASSQGGSGLATYEQYF
-	TRBV18	13	TRBJ2-7	TRBD1	TGTGCCAGCTCACCCGTAGGGGGCCACGAGCAGTACTTC	CASSPVGGHEQYF
-	TRBV12-5	17	TRBJ2-3	TRBD2	TGTGCTAGTGGTTTGGTACGAGCGGGGGGGCGGAAAGATACGCAGTATTTT	CASGLVRAGGRKDTQYF
-	TRBV4-3	14	TRBJ2-7	TRBD2	TGCGCCAGCAGCCTTAGCGGGGGGGGGTACGAGCAGTACTTC	CASSLSGGGYEQYF
-	TRBV7-6	15	TRBJ2-3	TRBD1	TGTGCCAGCAGCTCCGGACAGGGGACCACAGATACGCAGTATTTT	CASSSGQGTTDTQYF
-	TRBV5-6	14	TRBJ1-1	TRBD1	TGTGCCAGCAGCTACGCCGGGACAGACCTTGAAGCTTTCTTT	CASSYAGTDLEAFF
-	TRBV30	11	TRBJ1-1	-	TGTGCCTGTGGCAGGAACACTGAAGCTTTCTTT	CACGRNTEAFF
-	TRBV29-1	17	TRBJ1-1	TRBD1	TGCAGCGCCCACCGGGACAGGGGGCCCTTGAGGGGCACTGAAGCTTTCTTT	CSAHRDRGPLRGTEAFF
-	TRBV7-9	18	TRBJ2-7	TRBD2	TGTGCCAGCAGCTTAGCGAAAGTCCCTAGCGGGAGTTCCTACGAGCAGTACTTC	CASSLAKVPSGSSYEQYF
-	TRBV7-2	14	TRBJ2-1	TRBD2	TGTGCCGGCTCCTCTAGCGGGGAGTACAATGAGCAGTTCTTC	CAGSSSGEYNEQFF
-	TRBV19	15	TRBJ1-6	TRBD1	TGTGCCAGTAGTCGGACAGGGGGCAGAGGATCACCCCTCCACTTT	CASSRTGGRGSPLHF
-	TRBV4-3	15	TRBJ1-3	TRBD1	TGCGCCAGCAGCCGCCTGACAGGGTCTGGAAACACCATATATTTT	CASSRLTGSGNTIYF
once	TRBV5-1	17	TRBJ1-3	TRBD1	TGCGCCAGCAGCGTCGATGGCGACAGGGTTGGTGGAAACACCATATATTTT	CASSVDGDRVGGNTIYF
-	TRBV27	12	TRBJ1-2	-	TGTGCCAGCACCACGGGTAGGAATGGCTACACCTTC	CASTTGRNGYTF
-	TRBV9	14	TRBJ1-2	-	TGTGCCAGCAGCGTATTTGAGGCGGCTCATGGCTACACCTTC	CASSVFEAAHGYTF
-	TRBV5-4	12	TRBJ1-1	-	TGTGCCAGCAGATCACAGAACACTGAAGCTTTCTTT	CASRSQNTEAFF
-	TRBV7-9	13	TRBJ2-7	-	TGTGCCAGCAGCTTAGACAGGGAGAACGAGCAGTACTTC	CASSLDRENEQYF
-	TRBV2	15	TRBJ1-4	TRBD1	TGTGCCAGCAGTGAAGGCGGGACAGGGAATGAAAAACTGTTTTTT	CASSEGGTGNEKLFF
-	TRBV13	14	TRBJ1-2	-	TGTGCCAGCAGCTTAGAAGGGAGTTACCGCGGCTACACCTTC	CASSLEGSYRGYTF
-	TRBV5-8	13	TRBJ2-2	-	TGTGCCAGCAGCGGGAGGGGGACCGGGGAGCTGTTTTTT	CASSGRGTGELFF